This TCR beta chain was profiled in a study of blood T cell repertoires in COVID-19 (dated by TCRdb to the early 2020s). Some background on the complete study: Samples from collaborators originated in the United States, Italy and Spain and spanned both the acute and convalescent phases of COVID-19. The samples were drawn from two sources: the first 160 participants of the ongoing ImmuneRACE study, and some 1,300 subjects contributed by 6 global collaborators. The repertoires were made available in a free public database intended to serve as a resource for research on the immune response to SARS-CoV-2. HLA class I and class II types, where available, came from metadata supplied by the sample provider rather than from assay-based typing. The prospective study material was composed of cDNA or gDNA derived from T cells, B-cell-depleted T cells, or PBMCs. Deeply sampled blood TCRbeta repertoires from subjects exposed to, actively infected with, or recovered from COVID-19 were included in the dataset. The sample metadata nearly always contained a de-identified subject ID, COVID-19 status, age in years and sex. Summary of the overall study and its limitations: Clinical and demographic metadata were provided uncurated, with the amount varying by source and participant.

TCRbeta CDR3 regions were amplified from genomic DNA by means of the immunoSEQ Assay, a bias-controlled multiplex PCR. Regarding the original processing steps: The number of nucleated cells in each sample was estimated from the amplification of reference gene primers within the assay. Sequence reads were collapsed and filtered to measure the absolute abundance of every unique TCRbeta CDR3 rearrangement. For each sample, productive Simpson clonality was calculated as the square root of Simpson's diversity index over productive rearrangements. TCRdb took over this immuneACCESS table, retaining in-frame rearrangements with V and J assigned. Such tables are incomplete; in checked studies, under half of the missing clones stem from an unresolved V gene, and the remainder is unexplained. D and trimming come from the DNA, and the V and J calls and clone size come from that table. This sample gives 220,000 or so clones in total; roughly 83% of them show up just once. The ten largest clones add up to roughly 1.3% of the sample.

Concerning this clone itself: Its target antigen remains unknown. No base quality values were provided; no much bigger clone lies one nucleotide off.

Enrolling through a virtual design, the prospective study's participants ranged in age from roughly 18 to 90 years and lived across roughly 24 United States geographic areas. In the prospective study, participants were assigned to cohorts based on the clinical history participants reported in a screening survey and a study questionnaire. Each participant in the prospective study had whole blood, serum and a nasopharyngeal or oropharyngeal swab collected by mobile phlebotomists. Participants in the prospective study had the option to provide additional blood draws and questionnaires over a roughly 2-month period. Blood samples from the prospective study were shipped frozen or at room temperature prior to DNA extraction. The cysteine opens and the phenylalanine closes a CDR3 of 15 amino acids. Only CDR3 DNA remains: 45 bases, in frame from the first base. Between the V and J ends, shortened by 8 bases and 5 bases respectively, the junction contains 21 bases. CDR1 and CDR2 (LNHDA, SQIVND) derive from the germline V gene (reference sequence).

The V gene is TRBV19 and the J gene is TRBJ1-2; no D segment can be confidently identified. Sequenced: PBMCs or T cells enriched from blood (not recorded which). This TCR was recovered from a woman between 40 and 50 years old with acute COVID-19. This receptor carries the CDR3 CASEYTLGSYYGYTF. The DNA is TGTGCCAGTGAGTATACGCTGGGCAGCTATTATGGCTACACCTTC.